The entry that follows covers one T cell receptor (beta chain) sequence. This sample was included in a study of T-cell memory formation after mild COVID-19. TCRdb reprocessed the 5' RACE reads with MiXCR, giving one entry per CDR3 protein. This sample has about 68,000 distinct CDR3 sequences; roughly a sixth occur once, and the top ten carry 30% to 35%. This clonotype originated in an adult woman who had mild COVID-19 (a few samples of this study predate the infection). Cell type and time point are not known. Material for sequencing was PBMCs or a T cell subset sorted from them (not recorded which).

The CDR3 nucleotides are TGTGCCTGGAGTCAGGGTTTTGGGCAAGAGACCCAGTACTTC. It yields the protein CAWSQGFGQETQYF. The V and J genes are TRBV30 and TRBJ2-5; D is perhaps TRBD1 (5 bases). CDR1 is GTSNPN and CDR2 is SVGIG in the germline V gene (reference sequence). The length of the CDR3 is 14 residues. V was shortened by 2 bases and J by 2 bases, with 12 bases between the two germline ends.